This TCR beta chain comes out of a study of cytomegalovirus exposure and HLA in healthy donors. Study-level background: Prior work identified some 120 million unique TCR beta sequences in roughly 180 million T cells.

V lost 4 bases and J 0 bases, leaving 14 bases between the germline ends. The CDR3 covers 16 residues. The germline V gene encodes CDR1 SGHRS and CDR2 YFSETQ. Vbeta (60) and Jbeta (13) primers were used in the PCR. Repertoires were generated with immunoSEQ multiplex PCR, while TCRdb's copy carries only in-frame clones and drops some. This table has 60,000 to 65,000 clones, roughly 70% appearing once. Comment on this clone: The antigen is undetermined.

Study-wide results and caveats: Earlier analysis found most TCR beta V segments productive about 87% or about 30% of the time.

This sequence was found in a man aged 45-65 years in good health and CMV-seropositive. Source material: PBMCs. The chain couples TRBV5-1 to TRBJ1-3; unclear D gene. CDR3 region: CASSANRDGSGNTIYF. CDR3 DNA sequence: TGCGCCAGCAGCGCAAACAGAGACGGCTCTGGAAACACCATATATTTT.